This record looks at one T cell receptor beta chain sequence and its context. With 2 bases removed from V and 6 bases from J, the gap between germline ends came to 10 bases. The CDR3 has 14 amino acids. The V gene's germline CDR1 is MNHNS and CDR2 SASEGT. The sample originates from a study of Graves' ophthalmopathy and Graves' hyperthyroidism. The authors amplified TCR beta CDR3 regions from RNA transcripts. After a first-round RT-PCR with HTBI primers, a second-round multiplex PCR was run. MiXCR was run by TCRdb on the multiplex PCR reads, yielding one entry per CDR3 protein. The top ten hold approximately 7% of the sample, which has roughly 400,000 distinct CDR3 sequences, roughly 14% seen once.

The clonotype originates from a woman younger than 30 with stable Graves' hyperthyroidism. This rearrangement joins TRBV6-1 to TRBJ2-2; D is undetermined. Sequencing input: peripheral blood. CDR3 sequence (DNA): TGTGCCAGCAGTGAATCCGGTACAGCCGGGGAGCTGTTTTTT. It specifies CASSESGTAGELFF.